This is a list of T cell receptor beta chains from one sample in a study of T-cell reconstitution after alpha-beta-depleted transplantation in children. TCRdb re-derived calls from the PCR reads in MiXCR, one entry per CDR3 protein. The profile shows approximately 220,000 distinct CDR3 sequences, approximately 15% of them singletons. Sequenced here: PBMCs, mostly from graft donor cells, sampled 360 days after TCRalphabeta/CD19-depleted stem cell transplant. These receptors came from a male patient under 10 years old who had a stem cell transplant for acute lymphoblastic leukemia, so the T cells may come from the graft donor. Both conserved end residues are part of each CDR3. Each record gives: D gene, clone size, J gene, V gene, CDR3 protein, CDR3 DNA. D genes are given only for firm matches. Clone sizes are given selectively: once, few, many, or a class where the clone is expanded.

D: TRBD1; size: .; J: TRBJ2-5; V: TRBV6-5; CDR3: CASSYTGQGVETQYF; DNA: TGTGCCAGCAGCTACACCGGACAGGGGGTGGAGACCCAGTACTTC
D: .; size: few; J: TRBJ2-5; V: TRBV5-6; CDR3: CASSLTVRDFEGETQYF; DNA: TGTGCCAGCAGCTTGACCGTAAGGGACTTTGAGGGAGAGACCCAGTACTTC
D: .; size: few; J: TRBJ2-2; V: TRBV4-1; CDR3: CASSQGKSGELFF; DNA: TGCGCCAGCAGCCAAGGGAAATCCGGGGAGCTGTTTTTT
D: .; size: .; J: TRBJ2-1; V: TRBV11-2; CDR3: CASSLLPLSPLGQLYNEQFF; DNA: TGTGCCAGCAGCTTATTGCCCCTATCTCCATTAGGACAGCTCTACAATGAGCAGTTCTTC
D: .; size: few; J: TRBJ1-2; V: TRBV20-1; CDR3: CSARVGDRYGYTF; DNA: TGCAGTGCTAGAGTTGGGGACCGCTATGGCTACACCTTC
D: .; size: few; J: TRBJ1-1; V: TRBV7-6; CDR3: CASSRWEGLNTEAFF; DNA: TGTGCCAGCAGCCGATGGGAGGGGTTGAACACTGAAGCTTTCTTT
D: .; size: .; J: TRBJ1-1; V: TRBV5-1; CDR3: CASSLQPGGRMNTEAFF; DNA: TGCGCCAGCAGCTTGCAGCCCGGCGGGCGGATGAACACTGAAGCTTTCTTT
D: .; size: .; J: TRBJ1-1; V: TRBV4-3; CDR3: CASTSSGGAVTEAFF; DNA: TGCGCCAGCACCTCAAGCGGGGGGGCGGTCACTGAAGCTTTCTTT
D: TRBD1; size: .; J: TRBJ1-5; V: TRBV7-2; CDR3: CASSLRQGQPQHF; DNA: TGTGCCAGCAGCTTACGACAGGGGCAGCCCCAGCATTTT
D: .; size: .; J: TRBJ2-5; V: TRBV4-3; CDR3: CASSQDDAETQYF; DNA: TGCGCCAGCAGCCAAGATGATGCAGAGACCCAGTACTTC